The clone carrying this T cell receptor beta chain was seen at least ten times. Its antigen remains unknown. The data were taken from a study of identical twins. The V gene end was trimmed by 8 bases and the J gene end by 4 bases; junction bases not matched to a gene: 11. The CDR3 consists of 15 residues. Germline CDR1 reads SEHNR; CDR2 reads FQNEAQ (reference sequence). Study outcomes and limitations: Shared out-of-frame alpha sequences (those common to twins) showed excess low generation probability. Insertions were reduced in abundant cord blood beta clonotypes but not in memory repertoires. Twin sharing of out-of-frame TCR alpha was underestimated by models in monozygotic pairs.

A universal primer site was created by template switching, with the cDNA bearing unique molecular identifiers. In TCRdb, the 5' RACE reads were re-called with MiXCR into one record per CDR3 protein. The table has around 370,000 distinct CDR3 sequences, roughly 9% seen once. The sequenced sample was naive T cells sorted from blood. The chain employs TRBV7-9 and TRBJ2-1; 7 positions agree with TRBD2. The clonotype was recovered from a woman aged 50 to 60 in good health. The CDR3 is CASPIGEGDYNEQFF. CDR3 DNA sequence: TGTGCCAGCCCCATAGGGGAGGGAGATTACAATGAGCAGTTCTTC.